The clone carrying this TCR beta chain appeared once. Its antigen remains unknown. This entry is derived from a study of cytomegalovirus exposure and HLA in healthy donors. General study findings and limits: In a later analysis, TCR beta V- and J-gene trimming was associated with a missense DCLRE1C variant.

60 Vbeta and 13 Jbeta primers were used in PCR. Using immunoSEQ multiplex PCR, the repertoire was profiled, and TCRdb retains in-frame clones only, with some absent. This table holds 90,000 to 110,000 clones, over 9.5% found once. The CDR3 loop spans 14 amino acids. Germline V gene data show CDR1 as SGHTA and CDR2 as FQGNSA. V was clipped by 4 bases and J by 5 bases; unmatched bases: 2. The sequenced sample was PBMCs. The chain has TRBV7-2 and TRBJ1-5; 10 nucleotides agree with TRBD1. The receptor was derived from a man in his forties in good health and CMV-seropositive. The CDR3 reads CASSSTGGDQPQHF. The DNA for the CDR3 is TGTGCCAGCAGCTCGACAGGGGGCGATCAGCCCCAGCATTTT.